The clone carrying this TCR beta chain was counted a single time. Its specificity is not known. The sample belongs to a study of cytomegalovirus exposure and HLA in healthy donors. Germline assignment: CDR1 SGHRS and CDR2 YFSETQ. The CDR3 covers 13 residues. V was shortened by 4 bases and J by 6 bases, with 13 bases between the two germline ends. Study-level findings and limits: Trimming of TCR beta V- and J-genes showed a link, identified in a later analysis, to a missense DCLRE1C variant. There was a cluster of highly shared sequence variants that was likely a sequencing artifact. With further analysis later on, most CMV-associated TCR beta chains appeared HLA-restricted.

In the PCR, 60 Vbeta and 13 Jbeta primers were used. In the study's own analysis: The count from a later analysis was tens of millions of unique TCR beta chains, some 10 million of them shared. Sequencing used immunoSEQ multiplex PCR; TCRdb keeps in-frame clones, though not all of them. V and J calls and clone size are copied from that table; D and trimming were computed from the DNA. The profile covers about 160,000 clones, with around 86% appearing a single time and 0.96% taken by the ten largest. The receptor comes from a girl aged 2 to 10 in good health and CMV-seropositive. The chain is built from TRBV5-1 and TRBJ1-2; no clear D gene. Input material: PBMCs. The chain's CDR3 is CASSLGLRNGYTF. Here the CDR3 DNA reads TGCGCCAGCAGCCTGGGGTTGCGGAATGGCTACACCTTC.